This T cell receptor beta chain stems from a study of Graves' ophthalmopathy and Graves' hyperthyroidism (dated 2018 in TCRdb). Concerning the study at large: Peripheral blood was collected at initial diagnosis, prior to any treatment. In total, 120 to 150 blood samples were TCR-sequenced: fewer than 50 ophthalmopathy, some 75 hyperthyroidism and about 17 hyperthyroidism-to-ophthalmopathy patients. An independent validation cohort comprised roughly 20 hyperthyroidism patients and some 16 patients who later progressed from hyperthyroidism to ophthalmopathy. A discovery set of 95 to 100 patients (43 ophthalmopathy, 55 to 65 stable hyperthyroidism) was enrolled to explore V-J signatures distinguishing ophthalmopathy from hyperthyroidism. The 100 discovery patients were randomly split 7:3 into training and test sets. Following sampling, methimazole starting at 30 mg daily was administered to hyperthyroidism patients, and high-dose intravenous methylprednisolone was administered to ophthalmopathy patients. The study used signatures of the TCR beta repertoire to tell Graves' ophthalmopathy apart from Graves' hyperthyroidism and to predict which patients would progress to ophthalmopathy. In several hyperthyroidism patients, the T-cell repertoires found in thyroid tissue were compared with those found in blood. Broad study findings and their caveats: In validation, the model predicted ophthalmopathy progression with 55% to 71% sensitivity and 72.22% specificity; roughly eleven predicted patients were CT-confirmed with GO in a median of 6.5 months. Most expanded thyroid clonotypes with frequency above 0.001 were also detected in blood, suggesting blood repertoires may reflect the thyroid immune response. Ophthalmopathy was separated from stable hyperthyroidism by the 13-signature model with about 89% sensitivity and just under 84% specificity in cross-validation and with 80%/75% in the test set. Sample size was not predetermined statistically, and investigators were not blinded to group allocation.

The ophthalmopathy patients had moderately to severely active disease, with a Clinical Activity Score of 3 or higher, a NOSPECS grade of 4 or higher, and a disease duration of less than 3 months. Patients with other autoimmune diseases, uncontrolled infections, pregnancy or lactation were excluded. Diagnosis relied on clinical symptoms, serum thyroxine, TRAb, thyroid ultrasound and orbital computed tomography. PBMCs were isolated from about 10 ml of fresh peripheral blood by Ficoll-Paque density gradient centrifugation. Total RNA was extracted using Trizol reagent, and RNA quality was checked on an Agilent 2100 Bioanalyzer. To note about this clonotype: No antigen is known for it. Within one base of it there is no much larger clone, and no base qualities were kept.

Sequences MNHNS (CDR1) and SASEGT (CDR2) are obtained from the germline V gene. The cysteine opens and the phenylalanine closes a CDR3 of 15 amino acids. The CDR3 DNA has 45 bases and is translated from base 1. V loses 8 bases at its end and J loses 4 bases; junction bases beyond the gene matches: 12. For repertoire sequencing, the TCR beta CDR3 regions were amplified from RNA transcripts. The first round of RT-PCR was done with HTBI primers and the Qiagen OneStep RT-PCR kit, and was followed by a second round of multiplex PCR, then size selection and purification. Sequencing of the libraries was carried out on an Illumina HiSeq2000 in paired-end mode with 100 bp reads. In the source study's methods: SOAPnuke was used for read processing, and reads with adapters, uncalled bases, a mean Phred below 15, or no exact constant-primer or identifier match were discarded. COPE v1.2.5 was used to merge high-quality paired reads. Each unique nucleotide sequence was defined as a clonotype, and clonotypes were aligned to IMGT TRB V, D and J references with MiTCR v1.1. The analysis was limited to V-J combinations with a frequency above 0.0001, which together covered 99.2% of repertoires. For each V-J combination, a TCR clonal expansion and chaos score was defined as the ratio of F50 clonal expansion to chaos observed in the TCRdist matrix. Welch's t-statistics and random forest were used to reduce the features to about twelve V-J combinations, which were then used as input to a naive Bayes classifier. The Morisita-Horn index was used to measure how similar the thyroid and blood repertoires were. TCRdb cleaned the public reads at Q25 with fastp, built clones with MiXCR and kept in-frame beta chains. Every CDR3 protein is listed once, alongside the most common genes and DNA of its rows. The authors' filters were not applied to this entry. The sample table contains approximately 500,000 distinct CDR3 sequences; only one count was recorded for about 15% of them. About 10% of the sample is held by the ten biggest clonotypes.

Specimen: blood. The clonotype was recovered from a woman younger than 45 with Graves' ophthalmopathy. Donor details come from another sample of the same person, matched by shared clones. This chain is built from TRBV6-1 and TRBJ2-7; 9 junctional bases match TRBD2. The DNA sequence follows: TGTGCCAGCTGTCCTCAGGGTAGCGGGAGTTACGAGCAGTACTTC. Its translation reads: CASCPQGSGSYEQYF.